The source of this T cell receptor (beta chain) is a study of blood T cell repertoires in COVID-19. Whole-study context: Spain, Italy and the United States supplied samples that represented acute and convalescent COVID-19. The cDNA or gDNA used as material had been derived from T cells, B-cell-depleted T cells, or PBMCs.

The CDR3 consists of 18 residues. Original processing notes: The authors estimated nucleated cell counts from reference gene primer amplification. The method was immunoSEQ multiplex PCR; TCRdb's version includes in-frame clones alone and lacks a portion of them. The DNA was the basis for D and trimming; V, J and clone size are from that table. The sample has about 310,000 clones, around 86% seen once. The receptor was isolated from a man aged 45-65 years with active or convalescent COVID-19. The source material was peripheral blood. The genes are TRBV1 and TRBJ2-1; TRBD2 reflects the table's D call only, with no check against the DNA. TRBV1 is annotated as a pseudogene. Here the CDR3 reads CTSSQRPASGRRYNEQFF. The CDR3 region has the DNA TGCACCAGCAGCCAAAGGCCCGCTAGCGGGAGGAGGTACAATGAGCAGTTCTTC.